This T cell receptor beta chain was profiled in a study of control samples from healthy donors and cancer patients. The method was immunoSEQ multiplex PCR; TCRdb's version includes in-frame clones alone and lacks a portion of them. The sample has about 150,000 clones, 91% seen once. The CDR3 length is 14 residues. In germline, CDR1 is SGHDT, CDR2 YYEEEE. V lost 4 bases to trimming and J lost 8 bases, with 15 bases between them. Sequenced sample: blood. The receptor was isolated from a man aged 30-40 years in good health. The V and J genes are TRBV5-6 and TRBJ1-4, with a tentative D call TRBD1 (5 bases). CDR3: CASSQEGSAEKLFF. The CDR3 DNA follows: TGTGCCAGCAGCCAAGAGGGGTCGGCGGAAAAACTGTTTTTT.